This TCR beta chain originates from a study of regulatory T cells in long-lasting Graves disease. HTBI primers from iRepertoire and Arm-PCR of CDR3 regions yielded the TCR beta libraries. TCRdb recomputed calls from the multiplex PCR reads with MiXCR, one row per CDR3 protein. The table lists about 430,000 distinct CDR3 sequences, under 25% of them singletons. The CDR3 sequence is 16 residues long. Trimming removed 9 bases from V and 1 base from J; junction bases left unmatched: 6. CDR1 is MDHEN and CDR2 is SYDVKM in the germline V gene. The time point denotes: persistent/refractory GD, antithyroid drugs over 5 years with positive TRAb. RNA from PBMCs was the source of the TCR library. This clonotype was seen ten or more times.

V gene TRBV28 combines with J gene TRBJ2-6, with TRBD1 matching 10 bases. The source material was peripheral blood mononuclear cells (PBMCs), sampled when the disease was refractory, from a patient treated with antithyroid drugs. The TCR was taken from a female donor with Graves disease. The CDR3 DNA is TGTGCCAGTCACCGGGACAGGGGATCTGGGGCCAACGTCCTGACTTTC. Translating it yields CASHRDRGSGANVLTF. Full variable domain (outside the CDR3, taken from reference TRBV28 and TRBJ2-6): DVKVTQSSRYLVKRTGEKVFLECVQDMDHENMFWYRQDPGLGLRLIYFSYDVKMKEKGDIPEGYSVSREKKERFSLILESASTNQTSMYLCASHRDRGSGANVLTFGAGSRLTVL.